This TCR beta chain was obtained from a study of tumor-infiltrating lymphocytes in primary liver carcinoma (dated by TCRdb to 2015 to 2018). With respect to the entire study: The five patients, three men and two women aged 30 to 69 years, had hepatocellular carcinoma (four) or combined HCC and intrahepatic cholangiocarcinoma (one). A total of 35 specimens from 5 patients underwent TCRbeta repertoire sequencing, comprising about 25 tumor regions, 5 adjacent noncancerous liver tissues and 5 peripheral blood samples. High reproducibility was observed for the technical replicate repertoires, with mean shared-clone rates approximately 0.9 and correlation coefficients above 0.95. Each sample produced roughly 3.5 to 8 million productive TCRbeta reads, and read depth showed no significant difference between tissue types. Tumors of the five patients were stage T1-T3 N0M0 with maximum diameters of 4.2 to 10 cm. TCRbeta repertoire sequencing, expression microarrays and whole-exome sequencing were combined in the study across five regions of each liver tumor, with adjacent normal tissue and blood also included. The roughly 25 tumor region samples were profiled with Agilent mRNA microarrays so that TCRbeta repertoire diversity could be related to the local molecular phenotype. General conclusions and limits of the study: Comparison of CD4+ and CD8+ T cell repertoires was precluded by the use of bulk unsorted samples. Only roughly 7-24% of top clones appeared in all five regions of a tumor, which suggests that tumor-infiltrating T cells are spatially heterogeneous. Because sequencing covered only the TCR beta chain and unpaired alpha chains were not captured, true repertoire diversity is likely underestimated. With just 4 or 5 patients in the study, the authors point out that the findings should be validated in a larger study. A significantly larger repertoire fraction was made up by the top 250 clones in tumors than in blood (p = 0.039). Repertoire overlap was found to be higher between tumor regions (mean approximately 35%) than between tumor-adjacent (approximately 17%) or tumor-blood (about 15%) pairs, consistent with antigen-driven expansion.

Total RNA and DNA were co-extracted from about 19-30 mg of bulk tissue with the AllPrep DNA/RNA mini kit, without cell sorting. Surgical resection was performed in China between November 2015 and 2016 on about 5 patients with histopathologically diagnosed primary liver carcinoma. At the time of sampling, the patients were treatment-naive and had chronic HBV infection. Five spatially separated regions were sampled per tumor: superior, inferior, left-lateral and right-lateral poles, plus the tumor centre. Histological examination found more than 75% viable tumor cells in every tumor sample. Fresh tumor and adjacent tissue pieces were bisected, with one half stored in RNAlater at -80 degrees C and the other half sent for histology. The CDR3, from cysteine to phenylalanine, totals 13 residues. Only CDR3 DNA remains: 39 bases, in frame from the first base. Per the germline V gene (reference sequence), GTSNPN is the CDR1 and SVGIG is the CDR2. V lost 2 bases and J lost 1 base; the stretch between them is 8 bases long.

This clonotype was counted ten times or more. What antigen it recognizes has not been identified. No base qualities exist here, and no much larger clone lies one base off it. TCRbeta-specific cDNA was reverse-transcribed from around 500 ng total RNA using a constant-region primer and ProtoScript II reverse transcriptase. The TCRbeta libraries were prepared through three rounds of nested multiplex PCR following a slightly modified ARM-PCR procedure. Each of the first two PCR rounds ran for 9 to 10 cycles using multiplex TRBV1-TRBV30 forward primers together with a Cbeta reverse primer. Sample barcodes and Illumina adapters were added in a final 25-cycle PCR using Deep VentR polymerase. Before sequencing, amplicons of 200-500 bp were purified from gel using a QIAquick gel extraction kit. An Illumina HiSeq 2500 was used to sequence the TCRbeta amplicons with 250-bp paired-end reads. The authors processed their data as follows. Reads were quality-trimmed with Trimmomatic v0.33, and paired reads were merged with FLASH v1.2.11 to recover full CDR3 sequences. MiGEC v1.2.1b assigned V, D and J germline segments to the rearranged TCRbeta sequences. Clonotype statistics and Shannon-Wiener diversity indices were calculated with VDJtools v1.0.0. Except for diversity analysis, only each sample's 250 most abundant clonotypes were used in subsequent analyses to reduce sampling bias. TCRdb reprocessing: public reads trimmed at Q25 with fastp, clones called with MiXCR, in-frame beta chains kept. Duplicate CDR3 protein sequences are folded into a single record with the most common DNA and genes. It is TCRdb's table, rather than the study itself, that gives the V and J calls and clone size. The sample records 95,000 to 100,000 distinct CDR3 sequences, under 70% of which are singletons. Roughly 12% of the sample is in the top ten clones.

The sequence links TRBV30 to TRBJ1-1, with the D gene not confidently named. The sequence was collected from a woman in her sixties or seventies with primary liver carcinoma and hepatitis B virus infection. Specimen: liver tumor tissue from sampling region 2. The sample's cell subset or site label, decoded: tumor region T2, inferior pole. The sequence in DNA is TGTGCCTGGAGTAGGCAGGAGAACACTGAAGCTTTCTTT. Translated, this is CAWSRQENTEAFF.